Below, 14 T cell receptor beta chains from the same sample are listed, as sequenced in a study of blood T cell repertoires in COVID-19. Produced via immunoSEQ multiplex PCR; TCRdb's table is partial and in-frame only. The table records hundreds of thousands of clones, 70% to 90% of them present only once. The sample taken for sequencing was peripheral blood. Receptors originate from a woman aged 25-40 years who had recovered from COVID-19.

The chain has TRBV5-1 and TRBJ2-7; maybe TRBD1 (6 bases). This CDR3 contains 15 residues. Deletions cut 0 bases from V and 6 bases from J, with 16 bases between. Per germline, CDR1 SGHRS and CDR2 YFSETQ. This chain's CDR3 is CASSLAEFTGREQYF. The CDR3, as DNA: TGCGCCAGCAGCTTGGCCGAGTTTACAGGGCGCGAGCAGTACTTC.

The gene calls are TRBV18 and TRBJ2-3; 12 bases are shared with TRBD1. Per the germline V gene, CDR1 is KGHSH and CDR2 is LQKENI. V lost 3 bases to trimming and J lost 3 bases; unmatched junction nucleotides: 4. This CDR3 has 16 residues. The CDR3 coding sequence is TGTGCCAGCTCACCCGGGGACAGGGGGCATACAGATACGCAGTATTTT. Protein sequence: CASSPGDRGHTDTQYF.

The chain is built from TRBV19 and TRBJ2-7, with TRBD2 as a possible D gene (6 bases). The CDR3 is 13 residues long. The germline V gene has CDR1 LNHDA and CDR2 SQIVND (reference sequence). V was cut by 6 bases and J by 5 bases, with 14 bases left in between. The CDR3 here is CASRDGGLHEQYF. CDR3 in DNA: TGTGCCAGTAGAGACGGGGGACTCCACGAGCAGTACTTC.

This clone has just a few counts. The chain links TRBV19 to TRBJ2-1, with D possibly being TRBD2 (6 bases). The germline CDR1 and CDR2 sequences are LNHDA and SQIVND (reference sequence). The CDR3 has 14 amino acids. V was pared by 2 bases and J by 5 bases, with 10 bases between. CDR3 loop: CASSIRRENNEQFF. The CDR3 DNA is TGTGCCAGTAGTATACGGCGGGAAAACAATGAGCAGTTCTTC.

The chain combines TRBV7-3 with TRBJ2-1, with D possibly matching TRBD1 (5 bases). The V end was cut by 2 bases, the J end by 10 bases, with 12 bases between. Germline lookup yields CDR1 SGHTA and CDR2 FQGTGA. The CDR3 totals 13 residues. CDR3 nucleotides: TGTGCCAGCAGCTTAGGGGCAGGATACGAGCAGTTCTTC. Translation gives CASSLGAGYEQFF.

This chain connects TRBV30 to TRBJ2-2, with 9 bases aligning to TRBD1. With 4 bases clipped from V and 3 bases from J, the junction kept 9 bases outside the gene matches. This CDR3 comprises 16 residues. CDR1 and CDR2 (germline): GTSNPN, SVGIG (reference sequence). The CDR3 loop is CAWKTTGTGYTGELFF. CDR3 coding DNA: TGTGCCTGGAAGACAACCGGGACAGGGTACACCGGGGAGCTGTTTTTT.

The CDR3 DNA sequence: TGTGCCAGCAGCTTAGGTCTAGCGGGAGCCGAGACCCAGTACTTC. This encodes CASSLGLAGAETQYF. This chain connects TRBV7-2 to TRBJ2-5; 10 positions match TRBD2. Losses at the gene ends were 1 base for V and 5 bases for J; bases not matched to a gene: 4. Germline values: CDR1 SGHTA, CDR2 FQGNSA. CDR3 size: 15 residues.

CDR3 loop: CASRHTTETQYF. The CDR3 nucleotides are TGTGCCAGCAGACACACCACGGAGACCCAGTACTTC. V usage is TRBV6-6 and J usage is TRBJ2-5; D is unclear. V was shortened by 6 bases and J by 5 bases, with 10 bases between the two germline ends. From germline, CDR1 is MNHNY and CDR2 SVGAGI (reference sequence). This CDR3 is 12 amino acids long.

The chain is built from TRBV5-1 and TRBJ2-5, with 9 bases fitting TRBD2. Losses at the gene ends were 0 bases for V and 4 bases for J; bases not matched to a gene: 4. Germline assignment: CDR1 SGHRS and CDR2 YFSETQ. CDR3 length: 15 amino acids. The CDR3 coding sequence is TGCGCCAGCAGCTTGGGCGGGGGGGCCGGAGAGACCCAGTACTTC. Its protein is CASSLGGGAGETQYF.

The chain carries TRBV19 and TRBJ2-3; possibly TRBD1 for D (5 bases). Germline-derived CDR1 and CDR2 are LNHDA and SQIVND (reference sequence). The CDR3 length is 13 residues. Trimming took 6 bases from V and 0 from J, leaving 7 bases between them. The CDR3, as DNA: TGTGCCAGTAGAGCAGGGAGCACAGATACGCAGTATTTT. This encodes CASRAGSTDTQYF.

The chain combines TRBV19 with TRBJ2-1, with TRBD1 as a possible D gene (6 bases). Germline values: CDR1 LNHDA, CDR2 SQIVND (reference sequence). The CDR3 length is 14 residues. Trimming took off 5 bases at V and 8 bases at J, with 16 bases between the two ends. CDR3 coding DNA: TGTGCCAGTAGTTGGTCAGGGGCTCGGGATGAGCAGTTCTTC. This gives the protein CASSWSGARDEQFF.

This clone came up a few times. The chain has TRBV5-1 and TRBJ2-5, with D possibly matching TRBD2 (6 bases). From germline, CDR1 is SGHRS and CDR2 YFSETQ. Trimming pared 6 bases from V and 1 base from J, leaving 19 bases between. The CDR3 loop spans 16 amino acids. The CDR3 here is CASKSAGRGIQETQYF. In DNA form, the CDR3 reads TGCGCCAGCAAATCCGCCGGTCGCGGGATCCAAGAGACCCAGTACTTC.

The chain recombines TRBV10-2 with TRBJ1-5; D might be TRBD1 (6 bases). Trimming left V 5 bases short and J 0 bases short, with 11 bases between. The CDR3 is made up of 15 amino acids. Germline V gene data show CDR1 as WSHSY and CDR2 as SAAADI. The CDR3 loop reads CASSSGHFSNQPQHF. The CDR3 coding sequence is TGCGCCAGCAGTTCGGGACATTTTAGCAATCAGCCCCAGCATTTT.

The chain employs TRBV7-3 and TRBJ2-3; 9 bases match TRBD2. The CDR3 is made up of 15 amino acids. Losses at the gene ends were 1 base for V and 4 bases for J; bases not matched to a gene: 3. Looked up from germline, CDR1 is SGHTA and CDR2 is FQGTGA. CDR3 sequence: CASSLSGRAPDTQYF. CDR3 DNA: TGTGCCAGCAGCTTAAGCGGGAGGGCCCCAGATACGCAGTATTTT.